The source of this T cell receptor (beta chain) is a study of healthy donors' naive CD4 and CD8 T cells. In its sample, this clonotype was seen a few times. Germline values: CDR1 SQVTM, CDR2 ANQGSEA. This CDR3 region has 13 residues. V trimming: 4 bases; J trimming: 1 base; junction bases outside the gene matches: 2. Starting from approximately 500 ng of total RNA, TCR libraries were made with linear amplification. Via MiXCR, TCRdb re-called the reads, giving one row per CDR3 protein. Here the sample spans roughly 200,000 distinct CDR3 sequences, over 60% being singletons. What was sequenced was naive CD4+ and CD8+ T cells sorted from blood, pooled from several donors. The gene calls are TRBV29-1 and TRBJ1-1; TRBD1 matches at 8 bases. This TCR derives from a pool of human donors in good health; the sample pools cells from several healthy donors. CDR3 nucleotide sequence: TGCAGCGTTGGGGGGACAGGGAACACTGAAGCTTTCTTT. It is translated as CSVGGTGNTEAFF.